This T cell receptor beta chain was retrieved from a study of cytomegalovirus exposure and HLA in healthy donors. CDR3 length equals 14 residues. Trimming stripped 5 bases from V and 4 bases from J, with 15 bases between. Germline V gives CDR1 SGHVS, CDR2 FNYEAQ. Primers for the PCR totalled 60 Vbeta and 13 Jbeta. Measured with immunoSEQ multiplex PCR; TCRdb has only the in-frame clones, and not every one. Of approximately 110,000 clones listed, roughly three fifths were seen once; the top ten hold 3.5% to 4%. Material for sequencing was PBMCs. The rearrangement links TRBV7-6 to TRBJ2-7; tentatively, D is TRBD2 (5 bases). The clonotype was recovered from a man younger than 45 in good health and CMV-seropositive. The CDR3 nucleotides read TGTGCCAGCAGCCTTTACTGGGGAGCGTACGAGCAGTACTTC. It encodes CASSLYWGAYEQYF. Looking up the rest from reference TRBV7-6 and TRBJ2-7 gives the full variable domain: GAGVSQSPRYKVTKRGQDVALRCDPISGHVSLYWYRQALGQGPEFLTYFNYEAQQDKSGLPNDRFSAERPEGSISTLTIQRTEQRDSAMYRCASSLYWGAYEQYFGPGTRLTVT.